The 3 T cell receptor beta chains below all came from one sample that was sequenced in a study of cytomegalovirus exposure and HLA in healthy donors. The primer mix had 60 Vbeta and 13 Jbeta primers. The repertoire was sequenced with immunoSEQ multiplex PCR; TCRdb's copy has only in-frame clones and lacks some. The sample holds about 160,000 clones, 75% to 85% seen once. The sequencing sample was made of PBMCs. These receptors came from a man in his fifties or sixties in good health and CMV-seropositive.

The chain combines TRBV5-8 with TRBJ1-6; D possibly corresponds to TRBD1 (6 bases). Per germline, CDR1 SGHTS and CDR2 YDEGEE. V lost 4 bases, J lost 6 bases, and 17 bases lay in between. The CDR3 extends over 16 amino acids. The chain's CDR3 is CASSPEQGHSNSPLHF. The CDR3 DNA reads TGTGCCAGCAGCCCCGAACAGGGACACAGTAATTCACCCCTCCACTTT.

The V call is TRBV1, the J call TRBJ1-5; the D call of TRBD1 is as the table states it, not checked on the DNA. TRBV1 is designated a pseudogene. The CDR3 is 19 residues long. CDR3 amino acids: CTSSQGVSRGAYSNQPQHF. CDR3 DNA: TGCACCAGCAGCCAAGGGGTCTCCAGGGGAGCCTATAGCAATCAGCCCCAGCATTTT.

The rearrangement links TRBV14 to TRBJ2-5; 8 bases agree with TRBD1. Germline V gene lookup returns CDR1 SGHDN and CDR2 FVKESK. CDR3 size: 17 residues. The V segment lost 0 bases and the J segment 2 bases; nucleotides outside the gene matches: 8. The CDR3 spells CASSQERTGPIQETQYF. The CDR3 DNA sequence: TGTGCCAGCAGCCAAGAGAGGACAGGGCCAATTCAAGAGACCCAGTACTTC.